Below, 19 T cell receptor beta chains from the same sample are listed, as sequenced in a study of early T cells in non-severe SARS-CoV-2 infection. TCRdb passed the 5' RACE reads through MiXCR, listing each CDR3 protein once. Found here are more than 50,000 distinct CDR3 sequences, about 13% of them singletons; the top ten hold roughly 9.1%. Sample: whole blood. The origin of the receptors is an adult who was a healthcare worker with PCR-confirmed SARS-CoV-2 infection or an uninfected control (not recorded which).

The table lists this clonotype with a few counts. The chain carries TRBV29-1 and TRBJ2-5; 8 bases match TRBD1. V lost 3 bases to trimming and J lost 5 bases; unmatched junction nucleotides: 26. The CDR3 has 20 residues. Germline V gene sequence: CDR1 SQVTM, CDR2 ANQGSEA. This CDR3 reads CSVEFLGFDRQGPTGETQYF. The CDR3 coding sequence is TGCAGCGTTGAGTTTCTTGGGTTCGACAGACAGGGGCCTACCGGCGAGACCCAGTACTTC.

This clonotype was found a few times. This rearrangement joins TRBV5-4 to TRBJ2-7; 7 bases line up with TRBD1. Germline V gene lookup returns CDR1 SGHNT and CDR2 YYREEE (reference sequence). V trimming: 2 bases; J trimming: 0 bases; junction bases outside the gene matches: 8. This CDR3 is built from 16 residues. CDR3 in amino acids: CASSFWPGQSSYEQYF. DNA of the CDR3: TGTGCCAGCAGCTTCTGGCCGGGACAGTCCTCCTACGAGCAGTACTTC.

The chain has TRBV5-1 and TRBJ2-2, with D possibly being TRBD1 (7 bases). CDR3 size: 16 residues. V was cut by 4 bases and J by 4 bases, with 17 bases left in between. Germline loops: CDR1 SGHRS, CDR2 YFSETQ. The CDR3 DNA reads TGCGCCAGCAGCCGCGGTGACAGGGAGGCCACCGGGGAGCTGTTTTTT. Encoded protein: CASSRGDREATGELFF.

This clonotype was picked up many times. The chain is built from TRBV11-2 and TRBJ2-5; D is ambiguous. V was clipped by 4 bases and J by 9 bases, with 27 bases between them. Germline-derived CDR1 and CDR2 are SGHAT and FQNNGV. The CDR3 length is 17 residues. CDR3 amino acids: CASSYNSANFHSVPQYF. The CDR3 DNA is TGTGCCAGCAGCTACAACTCGGCGAATTTCCATTCCGTTCCCCAGTACTTC.

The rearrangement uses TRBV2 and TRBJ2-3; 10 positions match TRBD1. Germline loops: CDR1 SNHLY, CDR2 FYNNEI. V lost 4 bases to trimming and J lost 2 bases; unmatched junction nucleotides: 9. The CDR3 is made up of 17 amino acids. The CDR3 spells CASSATTGGPHTDTQYF. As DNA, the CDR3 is TGTGCCAGCAGTGCGACGACAGGGGGCCCCCACACAGATACGCAGTATTTT.

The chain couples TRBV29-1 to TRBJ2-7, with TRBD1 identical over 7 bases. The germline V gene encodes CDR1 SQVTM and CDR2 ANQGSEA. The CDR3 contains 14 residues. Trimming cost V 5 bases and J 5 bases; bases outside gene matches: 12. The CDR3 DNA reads TGCAGCGTTAGACGAGGGACAGTCGTCGACGAGCAGTACTTC. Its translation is CSVRRGTVVDEQYF.

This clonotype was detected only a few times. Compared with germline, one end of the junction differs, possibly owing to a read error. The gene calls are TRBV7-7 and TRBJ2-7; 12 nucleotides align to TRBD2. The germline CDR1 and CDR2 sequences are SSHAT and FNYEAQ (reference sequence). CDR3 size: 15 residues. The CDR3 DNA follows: TGTGCTAGCAGCCCCGGACTAGCGGGGTCCTACGAGCAGTACTTC. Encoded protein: CASSPGLAGSYEQYF. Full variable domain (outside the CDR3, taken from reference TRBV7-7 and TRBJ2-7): GAGVSQSPRYKVTKRGQDVTLRCDPISSHATLYWYQQALGQGPEFLTYFNYEAQPDKSGLPSDRFSAERPEGSISTLTIQRTEQRDSAMYRCASSPGLAGSYEQYFGPGTRLTVT.

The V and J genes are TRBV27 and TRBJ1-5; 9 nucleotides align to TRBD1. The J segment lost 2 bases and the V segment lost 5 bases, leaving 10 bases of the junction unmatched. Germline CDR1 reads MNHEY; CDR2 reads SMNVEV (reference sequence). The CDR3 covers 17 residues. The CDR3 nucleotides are TGTGCCAGCAGTCCATGGACAGGGGTTGGGGGCAATCAGCCCCAGCATTTT. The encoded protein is CASSPWTGVGGNQPQHF.

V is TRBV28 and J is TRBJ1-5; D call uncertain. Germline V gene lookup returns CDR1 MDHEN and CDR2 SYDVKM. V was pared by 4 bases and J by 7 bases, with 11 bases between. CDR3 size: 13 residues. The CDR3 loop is CASSWTGSQPQHF. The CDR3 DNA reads TGTGCCAGCAGTTGGACCGGGAGCCAGCCCCAGCATTTT.

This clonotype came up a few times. The CDR3 sequence is CASSFQGGGANYGYTF. CDR3 nucleotide sequence: TGTGCCAGCAGCTTTCAAGGCGGCGGAGCTAACTATGGCTACACCTTC. The chain combines TRBV11-2 with TRBJ1-2, with D uncertain. Germline lookup yields CDR1 SGHAT and CDR2 FQNNGV. V was clipped by 3 bases and J by 0 bases, with 14 bases between them. There are 16 residues in the CDR3.

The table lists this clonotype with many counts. CDR3 DNA: TGTGCCAGCAGTTACTCTGGACCCTATGAGCAGTTCTTC. Protein: CASSYSGPYEQFF. V and J are TRBV6-2 or TRBV6-3 and TRBJ2-1; D gene unclear. Looked up from germline, CDR1 is MNHEY and CDR2 is SVGEGT. The CDR3 has 13 amino acids. Trimming cost V 0 bases and J 8 bases, with 8 bases left between them.

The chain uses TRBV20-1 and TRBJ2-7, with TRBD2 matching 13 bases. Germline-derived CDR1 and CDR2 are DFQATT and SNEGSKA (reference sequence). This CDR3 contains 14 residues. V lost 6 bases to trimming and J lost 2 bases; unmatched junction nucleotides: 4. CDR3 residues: CSAQGLAGPYEQYF. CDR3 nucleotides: TGCAGTGCCCAGGGACTAGCGGGACCCTACGAGCAGTACTTC.

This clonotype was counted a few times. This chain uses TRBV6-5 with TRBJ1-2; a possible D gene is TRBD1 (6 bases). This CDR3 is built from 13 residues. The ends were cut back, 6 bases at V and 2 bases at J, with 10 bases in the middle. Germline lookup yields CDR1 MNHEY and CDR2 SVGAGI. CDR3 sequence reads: CASREQGNYGYTF. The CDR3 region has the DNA TGTGCCAGCAGAGAGCAGGGGAACTATGGCTACACCTTC.

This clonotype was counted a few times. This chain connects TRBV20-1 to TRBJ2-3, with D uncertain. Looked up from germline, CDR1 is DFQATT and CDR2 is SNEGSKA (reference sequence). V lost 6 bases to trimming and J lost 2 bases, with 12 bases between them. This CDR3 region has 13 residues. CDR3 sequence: CSASPGNTDTQYF. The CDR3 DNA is TGCAGTGCCAGCCCCGGTAACACAGATACGCAGTATTTT.

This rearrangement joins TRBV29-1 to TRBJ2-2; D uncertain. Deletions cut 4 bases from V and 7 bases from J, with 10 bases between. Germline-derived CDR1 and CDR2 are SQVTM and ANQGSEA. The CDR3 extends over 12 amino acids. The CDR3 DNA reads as TGCAGCGTTGTTTGGGGTGGCGGGGAGCTGTTTTTT. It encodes CSVVWGGGELFF.

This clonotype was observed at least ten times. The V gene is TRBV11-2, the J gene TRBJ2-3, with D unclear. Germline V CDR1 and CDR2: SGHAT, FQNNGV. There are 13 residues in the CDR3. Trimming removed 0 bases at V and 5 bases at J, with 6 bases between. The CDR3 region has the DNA TGTGCCAGCAGCTTAGATGGAGAAGATACGCAGTATTTT. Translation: CASSLDGEDTQYF.

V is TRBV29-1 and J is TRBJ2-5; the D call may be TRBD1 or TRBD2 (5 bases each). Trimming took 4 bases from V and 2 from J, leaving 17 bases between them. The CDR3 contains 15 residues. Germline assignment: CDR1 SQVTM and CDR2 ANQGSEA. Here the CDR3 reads CSVGRASGPQETQYF. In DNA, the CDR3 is TGCAGCGTTGGAAGGGCCTCGGGGCCTCAAGAGACCCAGTACTTC.

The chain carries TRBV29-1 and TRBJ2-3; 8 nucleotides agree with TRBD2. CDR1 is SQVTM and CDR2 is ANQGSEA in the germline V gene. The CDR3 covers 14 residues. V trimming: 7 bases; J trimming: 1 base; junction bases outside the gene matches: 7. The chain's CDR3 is CSADSGVGTDTQYF. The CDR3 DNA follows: TGCAGCGCAGATAGCGGGGTGGGCACAGATACGCAGTATTTT.

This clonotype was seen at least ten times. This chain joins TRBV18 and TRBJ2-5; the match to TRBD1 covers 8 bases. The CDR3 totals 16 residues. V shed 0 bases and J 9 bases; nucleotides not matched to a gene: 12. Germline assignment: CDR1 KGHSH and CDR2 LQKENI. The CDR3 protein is CASSPPTGDPRSAQYF. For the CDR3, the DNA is TGTGCCAGCTCACCACCGACAGGGGACCCAAGGTCCGCCCAGTACTTC.